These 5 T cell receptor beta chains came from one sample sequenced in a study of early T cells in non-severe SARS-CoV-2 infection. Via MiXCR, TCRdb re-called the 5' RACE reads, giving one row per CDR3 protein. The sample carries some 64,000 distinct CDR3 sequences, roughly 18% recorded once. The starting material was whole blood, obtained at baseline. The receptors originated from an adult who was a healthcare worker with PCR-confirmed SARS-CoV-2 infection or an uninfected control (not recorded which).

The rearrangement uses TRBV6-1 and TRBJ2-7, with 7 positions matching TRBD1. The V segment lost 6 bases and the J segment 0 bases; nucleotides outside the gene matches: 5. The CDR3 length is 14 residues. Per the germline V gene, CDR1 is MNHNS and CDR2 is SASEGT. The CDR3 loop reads CASRNGQVSYEQYF. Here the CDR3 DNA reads TGTGCCAGCAGAAACGGACAGGTCTCCTACGAGCAGTACTTC.

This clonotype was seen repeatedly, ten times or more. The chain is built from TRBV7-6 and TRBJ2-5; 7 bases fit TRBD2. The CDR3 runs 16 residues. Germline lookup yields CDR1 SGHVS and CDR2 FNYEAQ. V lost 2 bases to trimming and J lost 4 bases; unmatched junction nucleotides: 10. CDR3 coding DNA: TGTGCCAGCAGCTTAACTCCGCGGGAGATAGGAGAGACCCAGTACTTC. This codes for CASSLTPREIGETQYF.

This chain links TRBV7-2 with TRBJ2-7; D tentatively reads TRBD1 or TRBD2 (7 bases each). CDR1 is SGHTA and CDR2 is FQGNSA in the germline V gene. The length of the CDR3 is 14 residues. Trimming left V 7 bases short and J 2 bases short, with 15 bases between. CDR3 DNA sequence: TGTGCCAGCACCAGGGACAGCGGGACCTACGAGCAGTACTTC. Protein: CASTRDSGTYEQYF.

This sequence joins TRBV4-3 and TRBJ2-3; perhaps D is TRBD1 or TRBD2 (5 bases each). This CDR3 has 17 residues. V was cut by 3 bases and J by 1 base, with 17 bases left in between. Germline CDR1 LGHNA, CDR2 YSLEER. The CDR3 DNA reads TGCGCCAGCAGCCAGGACACACCGGGATATCGCACAGATACGCAGTATTTT. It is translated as CASSQDTPGYRTDTQYF.

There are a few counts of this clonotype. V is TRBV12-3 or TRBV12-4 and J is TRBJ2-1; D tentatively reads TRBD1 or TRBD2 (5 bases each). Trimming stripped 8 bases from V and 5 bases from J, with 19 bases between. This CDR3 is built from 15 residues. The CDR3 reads CASGGLRVTDNEQFF. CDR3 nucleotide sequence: TGTGCCAGCGGGGGTCTCCGGGTCACAGACAATGAGCAGTTCTTC.